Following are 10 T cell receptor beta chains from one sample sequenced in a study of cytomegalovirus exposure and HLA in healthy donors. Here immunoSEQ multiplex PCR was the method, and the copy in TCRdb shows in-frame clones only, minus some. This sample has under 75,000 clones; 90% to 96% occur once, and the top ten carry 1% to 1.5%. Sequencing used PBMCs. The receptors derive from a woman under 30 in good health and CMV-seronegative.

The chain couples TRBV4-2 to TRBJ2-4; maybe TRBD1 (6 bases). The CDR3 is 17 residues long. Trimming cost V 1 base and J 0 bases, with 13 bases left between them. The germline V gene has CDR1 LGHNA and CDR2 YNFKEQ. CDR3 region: CASSQGGQSLAKNIQYF. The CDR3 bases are TGTGCCAGCAGCCAAGGAGGACAGTCACTAGCCAAAAACATTCAGTACTTC.

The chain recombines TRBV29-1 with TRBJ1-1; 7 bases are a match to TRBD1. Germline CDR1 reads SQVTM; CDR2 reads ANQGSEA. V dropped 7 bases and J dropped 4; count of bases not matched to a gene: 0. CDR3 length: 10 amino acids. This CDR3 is CSAGGTEAFF. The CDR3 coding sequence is TGCAGCGCAGGGGGCACTGAAGCTTTCTTT.

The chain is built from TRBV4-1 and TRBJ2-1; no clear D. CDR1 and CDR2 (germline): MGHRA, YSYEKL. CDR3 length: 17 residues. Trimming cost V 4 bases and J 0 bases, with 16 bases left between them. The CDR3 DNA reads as TGCGCCAGCAGCCCCCGGCGTGGCCTAGGCTCCTACAATGAGCAGTTCTTC. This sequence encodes CASSPRRGLGSYNEQFF.

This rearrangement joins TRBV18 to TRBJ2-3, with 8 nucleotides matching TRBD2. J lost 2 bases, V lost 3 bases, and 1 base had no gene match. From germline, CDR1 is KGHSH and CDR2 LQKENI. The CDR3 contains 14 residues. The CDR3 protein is CASSPTSDTDTQYF. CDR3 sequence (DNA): TGTGCCAGCTCACCGACTAGCGACACAGATACGCAGTATTTT.

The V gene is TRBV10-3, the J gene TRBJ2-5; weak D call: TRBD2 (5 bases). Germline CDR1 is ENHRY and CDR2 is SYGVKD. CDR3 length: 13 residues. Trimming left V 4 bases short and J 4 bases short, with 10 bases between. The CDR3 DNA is TGTGCCATCAGTGGTGGAGGCCCAGAGACCCAGTACTTC. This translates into CAISGGGPETQYF.

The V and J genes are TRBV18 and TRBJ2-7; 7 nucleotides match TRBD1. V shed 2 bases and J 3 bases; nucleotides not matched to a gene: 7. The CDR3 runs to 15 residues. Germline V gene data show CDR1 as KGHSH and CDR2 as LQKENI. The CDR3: CASSPAVGGGYEQYF. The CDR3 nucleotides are TGTGCCAGCTCACCAGCAGTAGGGGGCGGCTACGAGCAGTACTTC.

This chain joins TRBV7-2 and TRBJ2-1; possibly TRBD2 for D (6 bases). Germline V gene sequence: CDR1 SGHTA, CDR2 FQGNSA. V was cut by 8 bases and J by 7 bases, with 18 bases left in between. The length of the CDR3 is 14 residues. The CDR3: CASGIGGVGNEQFF. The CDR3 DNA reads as TGTGCCAGCGGGATTGGCGGGGTTGGGAATGAGCAGTTCTTC.

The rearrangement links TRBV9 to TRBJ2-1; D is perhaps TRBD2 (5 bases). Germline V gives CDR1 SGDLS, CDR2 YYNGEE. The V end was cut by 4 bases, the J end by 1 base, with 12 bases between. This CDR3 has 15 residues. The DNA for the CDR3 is TGTGCCAGCAGCCTAGGCGGCGGGTCCTACAATGAGCAGTTCTTC. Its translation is CASSLGGGSYNEQFF.

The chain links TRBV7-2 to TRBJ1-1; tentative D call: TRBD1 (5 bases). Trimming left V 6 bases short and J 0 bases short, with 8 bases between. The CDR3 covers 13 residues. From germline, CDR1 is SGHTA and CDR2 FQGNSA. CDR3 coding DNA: TGTGCCAGCAGAGCGGGGGTGAACACTGAAGCTTTCTTT. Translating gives CASRAGVNTEAFF.

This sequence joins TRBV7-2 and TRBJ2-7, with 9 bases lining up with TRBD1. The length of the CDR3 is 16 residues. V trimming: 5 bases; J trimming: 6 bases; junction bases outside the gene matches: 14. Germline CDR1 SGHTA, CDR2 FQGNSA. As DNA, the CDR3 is TGTGCCAGCAGCACGCAGGGGGGGACAGGGTGGGGCGAGCAGTACTTC. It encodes CASSTQGGTGWGEQYF.